The source of this TCR beta chain is a study of CD8 T cells in ankylosing spondylitis. Per the germline V gene, CDR1 is SQVTM and CDR2 is ANQGSEA. V was trimmed by 3 bases and J by 6 bases, leaving 5 bases between them. This CDR3 has 10 amino acids. Study-level results: As reported, disease-linked clones showed significant enrichment in matched ankylosing spondylitis synovial fluid. Blood from ankylosing spondylitis patients appeared to carry a characteristic roughly eight-variant TCR beta motif.

This clonotype was seen ten or more times. Antigen: not known. As the method for making TCR beta libraries, quantitative 5'-RACE with molecular barcodes was used. TCRdb redid the calling of the 5' RACE reads with MiXCR, one entry per CDR3 protein. This table holds roughly 250,000 distinct CDR3 sequences, 8.6% found once. The clonotype comes from a male donor with ankylosing spondylitis or in good health (not recorded which). This sequence joins TRBV29-1 and TRBJ1-1; no clear D gene. Sequenced sample: blood, either unsorted or a sorted T cell fraction (not recorded which). CDR3 protein: CSVETSEAFF. The DNA for the CDR3 is TGCAGCGTTGAGACGTCTGAAGCTTTCTTT.